The 31 T cell receptor beta chains below come from one sample, sequenced in a study of shared clonotypes between healthy human individuals. Measured with immunoSEQ multiplex PCR; TCRdb has only the in-frame clones, and not every one. The table records about 380,000 clones, just over 95% of them present only once. The specimen sequenced was memory CD8+ T cells sorted from blood. The sample's subset: CD45RO+ cells pooled with CCR7-negative TemRA cells. The origin of the receptors is a man aged 25-45 years in good health.

The V and J genes are TRBV7-9 and TRBJ2-2; no clear D. The CDR3 covers 16 residues. Trimming removed 6 bases at V and 6 bases at J, with 20 bases between. Looked up from germline, CDR1 is SEHNR and CDR2 is FQNEAQ (reference sequence). In DNA, the CDR3 is TGTGCCAGCAGACGTCAAATCATCCCCGTCCCCGGGGAGCTGTTTTTT. The encoded protein is CASRRQIIPVPGELFF.

V and J are TRBV10-3 and TRBJ2-1; TRBD2 matches 8 bases. The germline gives CDR1 ENHRY, CDR2 SYGVKD. V gave up 5 bases and J gave up 4 bases; unmatched junction bases: 4. The CDR3 totals 14 residues. CDR3 bases: TGTGCCATCAGTATAGCGGGACTATACAATGAGCAGTTCTTC. It encodes CAISIAGLYNEQFF.

This chain links TRBV5-4 with TRBJ1-4; TRBD1 is a possible D gene (6 bases). Germline loops: CDR1 SGHNT, CDR2 YYREEE (reference sequence). The CDR3 totals 14 residues. Between the trimmed V and J ends, which lost 3 bases and 7 bases, there was a span of 13 bases. The CDR3 spells CASSWDIGVEKLFF. The CDR3 DNA reads as TGTGCCAGCAGCTGGGACATCGGTGTTGAAAAACTGTTTTTT.

The rearrangement uses TRBV5-5 and TRBJ1-5, with D perhaps TRBD1 (6 bases). Trimming pared 3 bases from V and 3 bases from J, leaving 10 bases between. Germline V gene data show CDR1 as SGHKS and CDR2 as YYEKEE (reference sequence). This CDR3 is 14 amino acids long. The CDR3 reads CASSSDSFNQPQHF. The CDR3 nucleotides are TGTGCCAGCAGCTCGGACAGTTTCAATCAGCCCCAGCATTTT. Using reference TRBV5-5 and TRBJ1-5 for the parts outside the CDR3, the full variable domain is DAGVTQSPTHLIKTRGQQVTLRCSPISGHKSVSWYQQVLGQGPQFIFQYYEKEERGRGNFPDRFSARQFPNYSSELNVNALLLGDSALYLCASSSDSFNQPQHFGDGTRLSIL.

V usage is TRBV7-3 and J usage is TRBJ2-3; the D gene is possibly TRBD2 (5 bases). This CDR3 comprises 14 residues. With 4 bases removed from V and 2 bases from J, the gap between germline ends came to 10 bases. CDR1 and CDR2 (germline): SGHTA, FQGTGA. The CDR3, as DNA: TGTGCCAGCAGCTGGACTCAATTCACAGATACGCAGTATTTT. This encodes CASSWTQFTDTQYF.

The V gene is TRBV14, the J gene TRBJ2-3, with no clear D. This CDR3 contains 15 residues. The germline gives CDR1 SGHDN, CDR2 FVKESK. Trimming took 3 bases from V and 7 from J, leaving 17 bases between them. This chain's CDR3 is CASSHTWQLGYTQYF. CDR3 DNA sequence: TGTGCCAGCAGCCATACATGGCAATTGGGTTATACGCAGTATTTT.

The V gene is TRBV7-3, the J gene TRBJ2-5, with D tentatively TRBD2 (5 bases). The CDR3 covers 15 residues. The V gene lost 8 bases and the J gene lost 2 bases, with 18 bases spanning the gap. Per germline, CDR1 SGHTA and CDR2 FQGTGA. The CDR3 is CASLAGIAPQETQYF. For the CDR3, the DNA is TGTGCCAGCTTAGCCGGGATCGCCCCTCAAGAGACCCAGTACTTC. Full variable domain (remainder filled in from reference TRBV7-3 and TRBJ2-5): GAGVSQTPSNKVTEKGKYVELRCDPISGHTALYWYRQSLGQGPEFLIYFQGTGAADDSGLPNDRFFAVRPEGSVSTLKIQRTERGDSAVYLCASLAGIAPQETQYFGPGTRLLVL.

The chain joins TRBV10-3 to TRBJ1-2; D not certain. The CDR3 consists of 14 residues. The germline V gene encodes CDR1 ENHRY and CDR2 SYGVKD. Trimming cost V 1 base and J 2 bases, with 8 bases left between them. The DNA for the CDR3 is TGTGCCATCAGTGAGTACGTCGTGAACTATGGCTACACCTTC. Protein sequence: CAISEYVVNYGYTF.

The chain employs TRBV5-4 and TRBJ2-2; 8 bases line up with TRBD2. This CDR3 has 16 amino acids. V gave up 4 bases and J gave up 5 bases; unmatched junction bases: 10. Germline loops: CDR1 SGHNT, CDR2 YYREEE (reference sequence). CDR3 region: CASSVTSGPRTGELFF. The CDR3 nucleotides are TGTGCCAGCAGCGTAACTAGCGGACCCCGGACCGGGGAGCTGTTTTTT.

V gene TRBV28 combines with J gene TRBJ1-1; 7 bases map to TRBD1. V gave up 7 bases and J gave up 6 bases; unmatched junction bases: 2. The germline V gene has CDR1 MDHEN and CDR2 SYDVKM. The CDR3 length is 11 residues. The CDR3 is CASTQGAEAFF. The DNA of the CDR3 is TGTGCCAGCACCCAGGGGGCTGAAGCTTTCTTT.

The table lists this clone with a count of one. V and J are TRBV6-1 and TRBJ2-5; 8 positions match TRBD1. Germline V lookup: CDR1 MNHNS, CDR2 SASEGT. This CDR3 comprises 14 residues. Trimming cost V 3 bases and J 1 base; bases outside gene matches: 1. The CDR3 spells CASSDRGRQETQYF. The CDR3 DNA reads TGTGCCAGCAGTGACAGGGGGCGCCAAGAGACCCAGTACTTC.

The chain joins TRBV19 to TRBJ2-3; D gene unclear. Germline CDR1 and CDR2: LNHDA and SQIVND (reference sequence). Deletions cut 2 bases from V and 6 bases from J, with 15 bases between. This CDR3 has 15 amino acids. CDR3: CASSISTRPRDTQYF. For the CDR3, the DNA is TGTGCCAGTAGTATATCTACCCGACCAAGGGATACGCAGTATTTT. Combining the CDR3 with reference TRBV19 and TRBJ2-3 gives the whole variable domain DGGITQSPKYLFRKEGQNVTLSCEQNLNHDAMYWYRQDPGQGLRLIYYSQIVNDFQKGDIAEGYSVSREKKESFPLTVTSAQKNPTAFYLCASSISTRPRDTQYFGPGTRLTVL.

This clone came up once. The rearrangement uses TRBV6-1 and TRBJ1-2; TRBD1 might be the D (5 bases). Germline CDR1 reads MNHNS; CDR2 reads SASEGT. The CDR3 extends over 15 amino acids. Trimming took off 1 base at V and 8 bases at J, with 17 bases between the two ends. CDR3 loop: CASSEVLWDEWGYTF. The CDR3 DNA sequence: TGTGCCAGCAGTGAAGTTTTATGGGACGAATGGGGCTACACCTTC.

The V call is TRBV19, the J call TRBJ1-1, with D maybe TRBD1 (5 bases). Germline V gives CDR1 LNHDA, CDR2 SQIVND (reference sequence). V was shortened by 5 bases and J by 4 bases, with 11 bases between the two germline ends. The CDR3 is 13 residues long. CDR3 amino acids: CASSQGGSTEAFF. The CDR3 DNA sequence: TGTGCCAGTAGTCAGGGTGGGAGCACTGAAGCTTTCTTT.

The J gene is TRBJ2-6, the V gene TRBV10-2, with TRBD1 as a possible D gene (6 bases). Germline assignment: CDR1 WSHSY and CDR2 SAAADI. The V and J ends lost 3 bases and 0 bases respectively, with 15 bases between them. The CDR3 contains 18 residues. As DNA, the CDR3 is TGCGCCAGCAGTGATCGTTGGCAGGGGAACTCTGGGGCCAACGTCCTGACTTTC. This codes for CASSDRWQGNSGANVLTF.

This clone was recorded once. The chain is built from TRBV6-5 and TRBJ2-7, with TRBD1 matching 7 bases. V was clipped by 6 bases and J by 6 bases; unmatched bases: 14. Germline CDR1 and CDR2: MNHEY and SVGAGI. The CDR3 runs to 15 residues. Written as DNA, the CDR3 is TGTGCCAGCAGGCCCACAGGGGCGGCGGGCAGCGAGCAGTACTTC. Encoded protein: CASRPTGAAGSEQYF.

The rearrangement joins TRBV12-5 to TRBJ2-3; 13 nucleotides match TRBD2. Losses at the gene ends were 5 bases for V and 2 bases for J; bases not matched to a gene: 4. The CDR3 sequence is 16 residues long. CDR1 and CDR2 from the germline V gene are LGHNT and FRNRAP. The CDR3 protein is CASGLGLAGITDTQYF. The CDR3 region has the DNA TGTGCTAGTGGTCTGGGACTAGCGGGGATCACAGATACGCAGTATTTT.

The gene calls are TRBV7-2 and TRBJ2-5; 11 bases map to TRBD1. The germline V gene has CDR1 SGHTA and CDR2 FQGNSA. The V gene end was trimmed by 5 bases and the J gene end by 4 bases; junction bases not matched to a gene: 6. CDR3 length: 15 amino acids. The CDR3 sequence is CASSIGQGAGETQYF. The CDR3 bases are TGTGCCAGCAGCATAGGACAGGGGGCAGGAGAGACCCAGTACTTC.

The chain employs TRBV19 and TRBJ2-1; 7 bases are shared with TRBD2. The germline V gene encodes CDR1 LNHDA and CDR2 SQIVND (reference sequence). This CDR3 has 19 amino acids. The ends lost 2 bases at V and 6 bases at J; junction bases unmatched: 19. Here the CDR3 reads CASSIRFYQETSWGNEQFF. In DNA, the CDR3 is TGTGCCAGTAGTATAAGGTTCTACCAGGAGACTAGCTGGGGCAATGAGCAGTTCTTC.

This rearrangement joins TRBV1 to TRBJ2-7; the table's D call TRBD2 went unverified against the DNA. TRBV1 is tagged as a pseudogene. The CDR3 contains 15 residues. CDR3 DNA sequence: TGCACCAGCAGCCAAGTACCGGGACTAGCGGGAGGATGGAACTTC. This gives the protein CTSSQVPGLAGGWNF.

This chain uses TRBV11-2 with TRBJ2-1; tentative D call: TRBD2 (7 bases). The CDR3 has 15 amino acids. Germline V gene sequence: CDR1 SGHAT, CDR2 FQNNGV. V shed 5 bases and J shed 4 bases, with 15 bases lying between them. CDR3 bases: TGTGCCAGCAGCAATATAGGGGGACTATACAATGAGCAGTTCTTC. Translated: CASSNIGGLYNEQFF.

The V call is TRBV7-9, the J call TRBJ2-7, with TRBD2 matching 7 bases. The ends lost 1 base at V and 4 bases at J; junction bases unmatched: 7. The CDR3 is made up of 15 amino acids. The germline V gene encodes CDR1 SEHNR and CDR2 FQNEAQ (reference sequence). CDR3 amino acids: CASSLELAEIYEQYF. CDR3 bases: TGTGCCAGCAGCTTAGAGCTAGCGGAGATTTACGAGCAGTACTTC.

The chain employs TRBV11-3 and TRBJ2-1, with 13 bases lining up with TRBD2. J was trimmed by 4 bases and V by 1 base; bases with no gene match: 4. CDR1 and CDR2 (germline): SGHNT, YENEEA. The CDR3 extends over 17 amino acids. CDR3 sequence reads: CASSLGGLAGVYNEQFF. The DNA for the CDR3 is TGTGCCAGCAGCTTAGGCGGACTAGCGGGAGTTTACAATGAGCAGTTCTTC.

This clone has just one count. The chain carries TRBV10-3 and TRBJ1-1; possibly TRBD1 for D (5 bases). The CDR3 spans 12 residues. V was trimmed by 11 bases and J by 0 bases, leaving 10 bases between them. CDR1 and CDR2 from the germline V gene are ENHRY and SYGVKD. The CDR3 protein is CAATGLNTEAFF. CDR3 coding DNA: TGTGCCGCCACAGGCCTGAACACTGAAGCTTTCTTT.

V usage is TRBV6-1 and J usage is TRBJ1-2, with 9 positions matching TRBD1. Trimming removed 4 bases from V and 5 bases from J; junction bases left unmatched: 8. This CDR3 contains 15 residues. The germline V gene encodes CDR1 MNHNS and CDR2 SASEGT. The CDR3 here is CASSVVTGGSYGYTF. CDR3 bases: TGTGCCAGCAGTGTTGTGACAGGGGGGAGTTATGGCTACACCTTC.

The CDR3 is CASSQGTNQETQYF. The CDR3 region has the DNA TGTGCCAGCAGCCAAGGGACAAACCAAGAGACCCAGTACTTC. The chain recombines TRBV4-2 with TRBJ2-5, with D perhaps TRBD1 (5 bases). The CDR3 contains 14 residues. Germline V gene sequence: CDR1 LGHNA, CDR2 YNFKEQ. Trimming shortened V by 1 base and J by 0 bases, and 6 bases separated the two germline ends.

V usage is TRBV7-6 and J usage is TRBJ2-1, with TRBD2 identical over 8 bases. J was trimmed by 2 bases and V by 5 bases; bases with no gene match: 8. Germline V lookup: CDR1 SGHVS, CDR2 FNYEAQ. The CDR3 consists of 16 residues. The chain's CDR3 is CASSPPAGGTYNEQFF. Written as DNA, the CDR3 is TGTGCCAGCAGCCCCCCCGCGGGAGGCACCTACAATGAGCAGTTCTTC.

This clone was found a few times. The V and J genes are TRBV13 and TRBJ1-1; 9 bases align to TRBD1. Trimming at V came to 5 bases and at J to 4 bases, leaving 2 bases not matched to a gene. This CDR3 contains 13 residues. Per the germline V gene, CDR1 is PRHDT and CDR2 is FYEKMQ (reference sequence). The CDR3 sequence is CASSRDRVTEAFF. For the CDR3, the DNA is TGTGCCAGCAGCAGGGACAGGGTCACTGAAGCTTTCTTT.

The V call is TRBV5-6, the J call TRBJ1-5; D is uncertain. CDR1 is SGHDT and CDR2 is YYEEEE in the germline V gene. V lost 0 bases and J 3 bases, leaving 7 bases between the germline ends. CDR3 length equals 14 residues. CDR3 loop: CASSLGGFNQPQHF. The CDR3 DNA is TGTGCCAGCAGCTTGGGGGGTTTCAATCAGCCCCAGCATTTT. Full variable domain (rest looked up from reference TRBV5-6 and TRBJ1-5): DAGVTQSPTHLIKTRGQQVTLRCSPKSGHDTVSWYQQALGQGPQFIFQYYEEEERQRGNFPDRFSGHQFPNYSSELNVNALLLGDSALYLCASSLGGFNQPQHFGDGTRLSIL.

The chain has TRBV5-1 and TRBJ2-7; 10 nucleotides agree with TRBD1. Per germline, CDR1 SGHRS and CDR2 YFSETQ. The CDR3 is made up of 15 amino acids. V gave up 0 bases and J gave up 4 bases; unmatched junction bases: 4. CDR3 DNA: TGCGCCAGCAGCTTGGGGACAGGGGGTTTTTACGAGCAGTACTTC. Translated, it gives CASSLGTGGFYEQYF.

As regards this clone: Compared with germline, one end of the junction differs, possibly owing to a read error. The genes are TRBV6-1 and TRBJ1-2; D remains unclear. Germline values: CDR1 MNHNS, CDR2 SASEGT. CDR3 length: 14 amino acids. The CDR3 region is CASSEDNRSLWLGF. CDR3 sequence (DNA): TGTGCCAGCAGTGAAGATAACAGATCACTATGGCTAGGCTTC.